This T cell receptor (beta chain) came from a study of T cell repertoires in cytomegalovirus infection. Across the whole study: Selected CMV epitopes included recently identified HLA-C-restricted ones as well as well-studied HLA-B-restricted ones.

Trimming took off 7 bases at V and 6 bases at J, with 9 bases between the two ends. The CDR3 spans 11 residues. The germline V gene encodes CDR1 MDHEN and CDR2 SYDVKM. Study conclusions and caveats: Across the ex vivo response, the dominant clonotypes were HLA-C-restricted CMV-specific TCR beta clonotypes.

This clonotype came up a few times. Its antigen is not identified. TCRdb fed the reads into MiXCR, producing one record per CDR3 protein. The sample lists under 130,000 distinct CDR3 sequences, under 45% seen once, with about 76% in the top ten. The V call is TRBV28, the J call TRBJ1-2; no firm D call. The receptor's source is a human donor in good health (CMV status not recorded). Some clones in this sample may be carry-over from other donors' samples. The specimen was CD8+ T cells from cultured PBMCs, collected from culture after CMV antigen stimulation. In DNA form, the CDR3 reads TGTGCCAGCACAACCGTTAATGGCTACACCTTC. Amino acids: CASTTVNGYTF.